The source of this T cell receptor (beta chain) is a study of T cell repertoires and Cas9 in healthy adults (dated by TCRdb to 2016 to 2019). Study-wide context: Within the CD4 and CD8 compartments, SpCas9-reactive T cells were assessed for multi-effector potency, cytotoxicity and lineage determination. Preexisting T cell immunity against the Streptococcus pyogenes Cas9 nuclease (SpCas9) used in CRISPR gene editing was examined in the study.

The paper as a whole reports these results and caveats: In vitro, the proliferation and function of SpCas9-reactive effector T cells were reported to be mitigated by SpCas9-reactive regulatory T cells.

Healthy humans were used as donors in the study. A remark on this clone: Its antigen specificity is not known. No base quality values were provided; no much bigger clone lies one nucleotide off.

Library preparation employed the immunoSEQ multiplex PCR assay. Not all clones reach the TCRdb copy of this immuneACCESS table, which keeps in-frame sequences only. Checked studies attribute under half of the gap to unresolved V genes and leave the rest unexplained. The sample table lists tens of thousands of clones, roughly 90% of them with a count of one. Of the sample, 0.6% to 0.8% is held by the ten largest clones. Per the germline V gene (reference sequence), GTSNPN is the CDR1 and SVGIG is the CDR2. V lost 0 bases and J lost 6 bases; the stretch between them is 17 bases long. Taken from cysteine to phenylalanine, the CDR3 has 15 residues. Of the read, only the CDR3 DNA is kept; its 45 bases are in frame from base 1.

What was sequenced was CD4+ effector T cells (CD127+, CD25-, CD137-, CD154-) from PBMCs; culture status not recorded. The sequence links TRBV30 to TRBJ1-2; a tentative D match to TRBD1 spans 5 bases. The sequence derives from a human donor in good health. The CDR3 loop reads CAWSVEAGSTNGYTF. The DNA reads TGTGCCTGGAGTGTAGAGGCAGGGAGTACGAATGGCTACACCTTC.